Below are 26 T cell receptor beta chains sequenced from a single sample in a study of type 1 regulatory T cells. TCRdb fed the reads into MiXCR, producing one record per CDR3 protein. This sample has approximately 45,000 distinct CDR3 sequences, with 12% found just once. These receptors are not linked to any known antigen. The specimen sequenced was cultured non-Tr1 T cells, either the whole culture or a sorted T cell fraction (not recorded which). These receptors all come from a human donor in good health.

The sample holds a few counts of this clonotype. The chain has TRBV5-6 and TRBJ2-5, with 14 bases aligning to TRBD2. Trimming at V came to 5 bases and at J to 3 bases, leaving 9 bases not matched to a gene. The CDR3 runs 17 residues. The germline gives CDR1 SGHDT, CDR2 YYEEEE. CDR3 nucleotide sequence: TGTGCCAGCAGTTCTGGACTAGCGGGAGGCACGAAAGAGACCCAGTACTTC. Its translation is CASSSGLAGGTKETQYF.

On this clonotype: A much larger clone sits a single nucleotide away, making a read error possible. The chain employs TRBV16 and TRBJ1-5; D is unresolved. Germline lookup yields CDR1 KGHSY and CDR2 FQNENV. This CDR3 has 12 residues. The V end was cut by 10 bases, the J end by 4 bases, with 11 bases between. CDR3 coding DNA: TGTGCCAACACCAACGGAAATCAGCCCCAGCATTTT. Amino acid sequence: CANTNGNQPQHF.

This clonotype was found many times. CDR3 bases: TGTGCCAGCAGCAGTCGAGAGAACTATGGCTACACCTTC. It codes for CASSSRENYGYTF. This chain uses TRBV7-9 with TRBJ1-2; D is unclear. The CDR3 sequence is 13 residues long. Germline CDR1 and CDR2: SEHNR and FQNEAQ (reference sequence). V was trimmed by 5 bases and J by 2 bases, leaving 9 bases between them.

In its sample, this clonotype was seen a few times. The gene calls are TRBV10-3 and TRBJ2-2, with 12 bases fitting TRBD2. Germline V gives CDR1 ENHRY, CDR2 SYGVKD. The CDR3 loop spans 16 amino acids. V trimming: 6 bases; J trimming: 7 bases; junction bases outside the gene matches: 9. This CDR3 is CAISKTSGSLDGELFF. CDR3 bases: TGTGCCATCAGCAAGACTAGCGGGAGTCTCGACGGGGAGCTGTTTTTT.

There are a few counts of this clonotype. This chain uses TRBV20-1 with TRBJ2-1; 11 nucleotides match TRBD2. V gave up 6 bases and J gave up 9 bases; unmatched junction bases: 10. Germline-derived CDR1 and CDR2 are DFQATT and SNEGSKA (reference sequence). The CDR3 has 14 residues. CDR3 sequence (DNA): TGCAGTGCCAGGACTAGCGGGTACGGTGGTGAGCAGTTCTTC. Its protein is CSARTSGYGGEQFF.

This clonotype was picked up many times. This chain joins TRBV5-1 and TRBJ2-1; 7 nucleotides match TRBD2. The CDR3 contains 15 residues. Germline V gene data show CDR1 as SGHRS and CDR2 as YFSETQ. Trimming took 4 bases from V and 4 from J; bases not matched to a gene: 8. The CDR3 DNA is TGCGCCAGCAGCCCCACAAGCGGGAATTACAATGAGCAGTTCTTC. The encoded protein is CASSPTSGNYNEQFF.

Here the CDR3 reads CASSLAVRGSRETQYF. In DNA form, the CDR3 reads TGCGCCAGCAGCTTGGCTGTCAGGGGATCCCGAGAGACCCAGTACTTC. This chain connects TRBV5-1 to TRBJ2-5; D may be TRBD1 (6 bases). Germline CDR1 SGHRS, CDR2 YFSETQ. V was shortened by 0 bases and J by 4 bases, with 16 bases between the two germline ends. This CDR3 is 16 amino acids long.

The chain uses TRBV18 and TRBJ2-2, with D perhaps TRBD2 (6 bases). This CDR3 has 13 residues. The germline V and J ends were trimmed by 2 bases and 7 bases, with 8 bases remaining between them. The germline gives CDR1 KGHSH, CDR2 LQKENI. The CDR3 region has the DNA TGTGCCAGCTCACCATTCGGGAGCGGGGAGCTGTTTTTT. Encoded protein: CASSPFGSGELFF.

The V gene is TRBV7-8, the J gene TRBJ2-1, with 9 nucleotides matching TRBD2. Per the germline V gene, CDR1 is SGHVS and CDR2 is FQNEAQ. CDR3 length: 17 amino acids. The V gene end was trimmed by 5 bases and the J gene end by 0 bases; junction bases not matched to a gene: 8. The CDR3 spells CASSPSGTPSSYNEQFF. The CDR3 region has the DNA TGTGCCAGCAGCCCTAGCGGGACCCCAAGCTCCTACAATGAGCAGTTCTTC.

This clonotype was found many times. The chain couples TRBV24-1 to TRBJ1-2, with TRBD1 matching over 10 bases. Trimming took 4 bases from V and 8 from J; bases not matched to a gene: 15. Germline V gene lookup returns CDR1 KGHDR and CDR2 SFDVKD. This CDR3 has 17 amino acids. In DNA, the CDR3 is TGTGCCACCAGTGACTCAGCGGGACAGGGGCTCGCTAGAGGCTACACCTTC. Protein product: CATSDSAGQGLARGYTF.

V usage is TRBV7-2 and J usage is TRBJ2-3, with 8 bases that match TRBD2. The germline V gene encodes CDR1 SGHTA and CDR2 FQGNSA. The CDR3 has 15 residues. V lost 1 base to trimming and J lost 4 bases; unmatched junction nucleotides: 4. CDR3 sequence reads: CASSLEAGVSDTQYF. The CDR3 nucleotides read TGTGCCAGCAGCTTAGAAGCGGGAGTTTCAGATACGCAGTATTTT.

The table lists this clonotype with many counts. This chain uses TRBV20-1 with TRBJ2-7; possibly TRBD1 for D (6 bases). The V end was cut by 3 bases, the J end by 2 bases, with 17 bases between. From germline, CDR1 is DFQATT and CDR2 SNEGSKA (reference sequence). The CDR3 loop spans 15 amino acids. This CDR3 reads CSASFTLGTPYEQYF. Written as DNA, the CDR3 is TGCAGTGCTAGTTTTACGCTTGGGACACCCTACGAGCAGTACTTC.

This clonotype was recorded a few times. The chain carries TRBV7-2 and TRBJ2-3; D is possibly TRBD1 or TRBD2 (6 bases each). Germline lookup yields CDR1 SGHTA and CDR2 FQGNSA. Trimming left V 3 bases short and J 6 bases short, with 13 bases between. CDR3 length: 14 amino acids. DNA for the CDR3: TGTGCCAGCAGCTTGGAGGGGGTCTACGATACGCAGTATTTT. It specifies CASSLEGVYDTQYF.

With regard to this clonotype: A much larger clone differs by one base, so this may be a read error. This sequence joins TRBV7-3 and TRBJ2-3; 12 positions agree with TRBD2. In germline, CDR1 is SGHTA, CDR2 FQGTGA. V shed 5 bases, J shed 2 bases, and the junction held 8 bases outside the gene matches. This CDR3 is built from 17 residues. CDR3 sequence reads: CASSPGLAGQPTDTQYF. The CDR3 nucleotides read TGTGCCAGCAGCCCCGGACTAGCGGGGCAACCCACAGATACGCAGTATTTT.

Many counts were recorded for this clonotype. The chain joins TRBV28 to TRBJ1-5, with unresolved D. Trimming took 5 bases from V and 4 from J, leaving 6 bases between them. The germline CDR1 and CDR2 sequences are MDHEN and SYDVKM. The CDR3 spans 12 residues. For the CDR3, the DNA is TGTGCCAGCAGTCCCCAGAATCAGCCCCAGCATTTT. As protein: CASSPQNQPQHF.

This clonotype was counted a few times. The CDR3 nucleotides read TGCGCCAGCAGCTTCGGGGCGGACAATGAGCAGTTCTTC. It yields the protein CASSFGADNEQFF. The V gene is TRBV5-1, the J gene TRBJ2-1; D possibly matches TRBD1 or TRBD2 (5 bases each). The germline CDR1 and CDR2 sequences are SGHRS and YFSETQ. The CDR3 contains 13 residues. Deletions cut 2 bases from V and 5 bases from J, with 8 bases between.

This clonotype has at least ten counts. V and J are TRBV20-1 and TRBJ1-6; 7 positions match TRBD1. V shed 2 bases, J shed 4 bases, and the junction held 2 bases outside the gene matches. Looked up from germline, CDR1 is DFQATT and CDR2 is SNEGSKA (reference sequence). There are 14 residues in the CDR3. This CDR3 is CSARQGDYNSPLHF. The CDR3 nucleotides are TGCAGTGCTAGACAGGGGGATTATAATTCACCCCTCCACTTT.

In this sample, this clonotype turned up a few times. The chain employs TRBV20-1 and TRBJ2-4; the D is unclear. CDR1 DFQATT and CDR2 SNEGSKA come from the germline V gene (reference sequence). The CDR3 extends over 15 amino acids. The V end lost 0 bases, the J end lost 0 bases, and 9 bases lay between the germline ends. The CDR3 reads CSARDTRLAKNIQYF. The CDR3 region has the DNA TGCAGTGCTAGAGATACGCGACTAGCCAAAAACATTCAGTACTTC.

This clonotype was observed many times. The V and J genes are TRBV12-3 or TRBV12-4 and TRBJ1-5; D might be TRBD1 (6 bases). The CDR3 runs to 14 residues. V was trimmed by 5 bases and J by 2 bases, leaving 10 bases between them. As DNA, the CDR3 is TGTGCCAGCAGTGTTCCAGGGGGCAATCAGCCCCAGCATTTT. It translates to CASSVPGGNQPQHF.

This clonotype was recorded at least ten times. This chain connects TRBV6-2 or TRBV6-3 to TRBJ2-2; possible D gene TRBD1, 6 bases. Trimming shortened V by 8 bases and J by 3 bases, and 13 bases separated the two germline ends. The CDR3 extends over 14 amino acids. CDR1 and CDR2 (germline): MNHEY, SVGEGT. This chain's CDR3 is CASGRQEHTGELFF. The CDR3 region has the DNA TGTGCCAGCGGCCGACAGGAGCACACCGGGGAGCTGTTTTTT.

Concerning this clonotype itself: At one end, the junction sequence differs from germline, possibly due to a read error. DNA of the CDR3: TGCGCCAGCAGCGGGACAACAGCGAACACTGCAGCTTTCTTT. It encodes CASSGTTANTAAFF. This sequence joins TRBV5-1 and TRBJ1-1, with D possibly matching TRBD1 (6 bases). Per germline, CDR1 SGHRS and CDR2 YFSETQ. This CDR3 has 14 residues. Drawing the rest from reference TRBV5-1 and TRBJ1-1, the complete variable domain is KAGVTQTPRYLIKTRGQQVTLSCSPISGHRSVSWYQQTPGQGLQFLFEYFSETQRNKGNFPGRFSGRQFSNSRSEMNVSTLELGDSALYLCASSGTTANTAAFFGQGTRLTVV.

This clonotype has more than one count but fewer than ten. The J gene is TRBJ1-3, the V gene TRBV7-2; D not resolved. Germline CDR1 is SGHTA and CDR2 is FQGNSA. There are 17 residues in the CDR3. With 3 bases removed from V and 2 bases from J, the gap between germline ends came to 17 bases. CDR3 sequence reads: CASSFSGPVNTGNTIYF. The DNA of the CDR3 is TGTGCCAGCAGCTTTTCCGGGCCAGTTAACACTGGAAACACCATATATTTT.

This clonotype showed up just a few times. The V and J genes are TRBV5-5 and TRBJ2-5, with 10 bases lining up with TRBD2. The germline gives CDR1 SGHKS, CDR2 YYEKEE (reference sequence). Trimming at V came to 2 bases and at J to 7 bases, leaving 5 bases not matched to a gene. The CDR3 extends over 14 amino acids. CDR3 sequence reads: CASSFGTSAGTQYF. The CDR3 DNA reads TGTGCCAGCAGCTTTGGGACTAGCGCCGGGACCCAGTACTTC.

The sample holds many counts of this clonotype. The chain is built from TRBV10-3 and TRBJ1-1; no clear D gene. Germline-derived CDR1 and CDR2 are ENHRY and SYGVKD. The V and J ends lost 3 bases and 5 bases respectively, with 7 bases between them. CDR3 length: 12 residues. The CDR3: CAISDRRTEAFF. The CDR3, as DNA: TGTGCCATCAGTGATCGGAGGACTGAAGCTTTCTTT.

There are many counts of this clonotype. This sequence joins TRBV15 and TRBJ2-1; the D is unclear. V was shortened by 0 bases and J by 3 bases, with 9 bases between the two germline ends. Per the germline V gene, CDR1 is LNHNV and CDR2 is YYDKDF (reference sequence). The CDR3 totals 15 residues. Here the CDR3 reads CATSRDSAYYNEQFF. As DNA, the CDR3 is TGTGCCACCAGCAGAGATTCTGCTTACTACAATGAGCAGTTCTTC.

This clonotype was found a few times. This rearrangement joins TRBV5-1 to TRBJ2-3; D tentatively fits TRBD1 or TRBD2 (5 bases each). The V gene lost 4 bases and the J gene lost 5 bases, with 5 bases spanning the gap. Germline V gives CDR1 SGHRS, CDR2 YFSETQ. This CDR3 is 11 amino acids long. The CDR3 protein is CASSGGDTQYF. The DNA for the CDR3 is TGCGCCAGCAGCGGGGGAGATACGCAGTATTTT.